Listed below are T cell receptor beta chains from one sample, sequenced in a study of STAT5B mutations in CD4+ large granular lymphocyte leukemia. The method was immunoSEQ multiplex PCR; TCRdb's version includes in-frame clones alone and lacks a portion of them. The table lists around 30,000 clones, less than 85% of them singletons. The sample taken for sequencing was CD4+ T cells from blood buffy coats. The receptors were sampled from a human donor in good health. The CDR3 runs from the conserved cysteine through the conserved F or W. Fields, in order: D gene, J gene, clone size, V gene, CDR3 DNA, CDR3 protein. The D gene is left open where the match is weak. For some rows the clone size is stated as once, few or many, or as a class when expanded; others skip it.

D gene: TRBD2; J gene: TRBJ2-7; clone size: once; V gene: TRBV25-1; CDR3 DNA: TGTGCCAGCAGTGAATTGACTAGCGGGAGAGCGGAGCAGTACTTC; CDR3 protein: CASSELTSGRAEQYF
D gene: -; J gene: TRBJ2-6; clone size: -; V gene: TRBV6-5; CDR3 DNA: TGTGCCAGCAGTTACTCGCAGATTTCTGGGGCCAACGTCCTGACTTTC; CDR3 protein: CASSYSQISGANVLTF
D gene: -; J gene: TRBJ1-2; clone size: -; V gene: TRBV2; CDR3 DNA: TGTGCCAGCAGTGAACGACAGGCTAACTATGGCTACACCTTC; CDR3 protein: CASSERQANYGYTF
D gene: -; J gene: TRBJ2-7; clone size: -; V gene: TRBV7-2; CDR3 DNA: TGTGCCAGCAGCTTTAAGGGGGTCTCCTACGAGCAGTACTTC; CDR3 protein: CASSFKGVSYEQYF
D gene: -; J gene: TRBJ2-7; clone size: -; V gene: TRBV12-5; CDR3 DNA: TGTGCTAGTGGTTTGATGGCAGGGTCAACCTACGAGCAGTACTTC; CDR3 protein: CASGLMAGSTYEQYF
D gene: TRBD1; J gene: TRBJ2-1; clone size: few; V gene: TRBV18; CDR3 DNA: TGTGCCAGCTCAGAACAGGGGACCCCCAATGAGCAGTTCTTC; CDR3 protein: CASSEQGTPNEQFF
D gene: TRBD1; J gene: TRBJ2-2; clone size: -; V gene: TRBV19; CDR3 DNA: TGTGCCAGATCACGGGACAGGGCGCCCGGGGAGCTGTTTTTT; CDR3 protein: CARSRDRAPGELFF
D gene: TRBD1; J gene: TRBJ1-5; clone size: -; V gene: TRBV5-6; CDR3 DNA: TGTGCCAGCAGCTTGCGCTTGAACAGGGGAGCGAATCAGCCCCGGCATTTT; CDR3 protein: CASSLRLNRGANQPRHF
D gene: -; J gene: TRBJ1-2; clone size: -; V gene: TRBV14; CDR3 DNA: TGTGCCAGCAGCCGCGGGGAGGGAAGACTCAGACTCTATGGCTACACCTTC; CDR3 protein: CASSRGEGRLRLYGYTF
D gene: TRBD1; J gene: TRBJ1-3; clone size: -; V gene: TRBV19; CDR3 DNA: TGTGCCAGTAGCGGGACAGGGGCAGGCGAAAACACCATATATTTT; CDR3 protein: CASSGTGAGENTIYF
D gene: -; J gene: TRBJ2-6; clone size: -; V gene: TRBV18; CDR3 DNA: TGTGCCAGCTCACCTACTCAGAGCTCTGGGGCCAACGTCCTGACTTTC; CDR3 protein: CASSPTQSSGANVLTF
D gene: -; J gene: TRBJ1-1; clone size: -; V gene: TRBV6-5; CDR3 DNA: TGTGCCAGCAGTTTAAGGCAGGACACTGAAGCTTTCTTT; CDR3 protein: CASSLRQDTEAFF
D gene: -; J gene: TRBJ1-5; clone size: -; V gene: TRBV5-6; CDR3 DNA: TGTGCCAGCAGCAATTGGGGGGGGATTAATCAGCCCCAGCATTTT; CDR3 protein: CASSNWGGINQPQHF
D gene: TRBD2; J gene: TRBJ2-1; clone size: once; V gene: TRBV9; CDR3 DNA: TGTGCCAGCAGCGTAGTGGGGTTGGTAGCGGGAAGGTCCTACAATGAGCAGTTCTTC; CDR3 protein: CASSVVGLVAGRSYNEQFF
D gene: -; J gene: TRBJ2-4; clone size: -; V gene: TRBV30; CDR3 DNA: TGTGCCTGGAAACCACCCCTAGAAAACATTCAGTACTTC; CDR3 protein: CAWKPPLENIQYF
D gene: TRBD2; J gene: TRBJ2-1; clone size: -; V gene: TRBV7-9; CDR3 DNA: TGTGCCAGCGGAAAACTAGCGGGAGACCTGAATGAGCAGTTCTTC; CDR3 protein: CASGKLAGDLNEQFF
D gene: TRBD1; J gene: TRBJ1-5; clone size: -; V gene: TRBV18; CDR3 DNA: TGTGCCAGCTCTCTTGGACAGGGGCCGAATCAGCCCCAGCATTTT; CDR3 protein: CASSLGQGPNQPQHF
D gene: -; J gene: TRBJ2-7; clone size: -; V gene: TRBV7-8; CDR3 DNA: TGTGCCAGCAGCTTATCTCGTTTAGGGTACTACGAGCAGTACTTC; CDR3 protein: CASSLSRLGYYEQYF
D gene: TRBD2; J gene: TRBJ2-4; clone size: few; V gene: TRBV19; CDR3 DNA: TGTGCCAGTAGTATGGGGAGAGGACTAGCGGGAGGGATAAAAAACATTCAGTACTTC; CDR3 protein: CASSMGRGLAGGIKNIQYF
D gene: TRBD1; J gene: TRBJ2-2; clone size: -; V gene: TRBV5-1; CDR3 DNA: TGCGCCAGCAGAAGGACAGGGAAGAGGACCGGGGAGCTGTTTTTT; CDR3 protein: CASRRTGKRTGELFF
D gene: -; J gene: TRBJ2-5; clone size: -; V gene: TRBV7-2; CDR3 DNA: TGTGCCAGCAGCCTAAGGGGGGTGGAGACCCAGTACTTC; CDR3 protein: CASSLRGVETQYF
D gene: -; J gene: TRBJ2-3; clone size: -; V gene: TRBV5-6; CDR3 DNA: TGTGCCAGCAGCCCGGAGGGAGATACGCAGTATTTT; CDR3 protein: CASSPEGDTQYF
D gene: TRBD1; J gene: TRBJ1-1; clone size: -; V gene: TRBV6-5; CDR3 DNA: TGTGCCAGCAGGGGACAGGGTGAAGCTTTCTTT; CDR3 protein: CASRGQGEAFF
D gene: TRBD1; J gene: TRBJ1-2; clone size: -; V gene: TRBV18; CDR3 DNA: TGTGCCAGCTCACCCTCGACAGGGGTCGGAGGCTACACCTTC; CDR3 protein: CASSPSTGVGGYTF
D gene: -; J gene: TRBJ1-2; clone size: -; V gene: TRBV5-1; CDR3 DNA: TGCGCCAGCAGCCTTGACGGGGGGGCCTGGGGCTACACCTTC; CDR3 protein: CASSLDGGAWGYTF
D gene: TRBD2; J gene: TRBJ2-1; clone size: -; V gene: TRBV6-1; CDR3 DNA: TGTGCCAGCAGAACCATAGCGGGAGGGAATGAGCAGTTCTTC; CDR3 protein: CASRTIAGGNEQFF
D gene: -; J gene: TRBJ1-6; clone size: -; V gene: TRBV10-2; CDR3 DNA: TGCGCCAGCCGTGAGGTGACAGCAAGTCCTTATAATTCACCCCTCCACTTT; CDR3 protein: CASREVTASPYNSPLHF
D gene: -; J gene: TRBJ2-7; clone size: -; V gene: TRBV19; CDR3 DNA: TGTGCCAGTAGTACCCCAAAGGGGGGGAACGACGAGCAGTACTTC; CDR3 protein: CASSTPKGGNDEQYF
D gene: TRBD1; J gene: TRBJ2-7; clone size: once; V gene: TRBV5-1; CDR3 DNA: TGCGCCAGCAGCTTGGGGGGACATCGGACAGGTCAATACGAGCAGTACTTC; CDR3 protein: CASSLGGHRTGQYEQYF
D gene: -; J gene: TRBJ2-7; clone size: -; V gene: TRBV4-1; CDR3 DNA: TGCGCCAGCAGCCAGGATCCGATTCGTCGGGGCCCCCTCTCCTACGAGCAGTACTTC; CDR3 protein: CASSQDPIRRGPLSYEQYF
D gene: -; J gene: TRBJ2-6; clone size: -; V gene: TRBV27; CDR3 DNA: TGTGCCAGCAGTTTCAGGCAGTCTGGGGCCAACGTCCTGACTTTC; CDR3 protein: CASSFRQSGANVLTF
D gene: TRBD1; J gene: TRBJ1-1; clone size: few; V gene: TRBV19; CDR3 DNA: TGTGCCAGTAGCATCGGGGGCCTAACGCGGACAGGGTCCGAAGCTTTCTTT; CDR3 protein: CASSIGGLTRTGSEAFF
D gene: TRBD1; J gene: TRBJ1-2; clone size: once; V gene: TRBV5-4; CDR3 DNA: TGTGCCAGCAGCTTGCCGGACAGGGGAAGGGGCTACACCTTC; CDR3 protein: CASSLPDRGRGYTF
D gene: -; J gene: TRBJ1-1; clone size: -; V gene: TRBV29-1; CDR3 DNA: TGCAGCGTTGGGTTAACTGAAGCTTTCTTT; CDR3 protein: CSVGLTEAFF
D gene: -; J gene: TRBJ2-2; clone size: few; V gene: TRBV6-6; CDR3 DNA: TGTGCCAGCAGTTCCACTGGCGGGGAGCTGTTTTTT; CDR3 protein: CASSSTGGELFF
D gene: -; J gene: TRBJ2-2; clone size: -; V gene: TRBV27; CDR3 DNA: TGTGCCAGCCGCCGGGACAAACAGACCGGGGAGCTGTTTTTT; CDR3 protein: CASRRDKQTGELFF
D gene: -; J gene: TRBJ2-2; clone size: -; V gene: TRBV7-2; CDR3 DNA: TGTGCCAGCAGCTTAGGCTTCACCGGGGAGCTGTTTTTT; CDR3 protein: CASSLGFTGELFF
D gene: -; J gene: TRBJ1-4; clone size: -; V gene: TRBV6-5; CDR3 DNA: TGTGCCAGCAGCCGGGAGCTTAATGAAAAACTGTTTTTT; CDR3 protein: CASSRELNEKLFF
D gene: -; J gene: TRBJ1-2; clone size: -; V gene: TRBV6-6; CDR3 DNA: TGTGCCAGCAGTTACTCCGGGACACAAGTCAACTATGGCTACACCTTC; CDR3 protein: CASSYSGTQVNYGYTF
D gene: -; J gene: TRBJ2-5; clone size: once; V gene: TRBV5-4; CDR3 DNA: TGTGCCAGCAGCACCGGAGGGGGCGCGGGGGAGACCCAGTACTTC; CDR3 protein: CASSTGGGAGETQYF
D gene: TRBD1; J gene: TRBJ2-7; clone size: -; V gene: TRBV5-8; CDR3 DNA: TGTGCCAGCAGCGGGGGACAGGGCTACGAGCAGTACTTC; CDR3 protein: CASSGGQGYEQYF